A selection of T cell receptor beta chains follows, all from one sample in a study of Graves' ophthalmopathy and Graves' hyperthyroidism. TCRdb reprocessed the multiplex PCR reads via MiXCR and lists one record per CDR3 protein. The sample holds under 400,000 distinct CDR3 sequences, 15% to 20% seen once. Sequenced material: peripheral blood. The origin of the receptors is an adult man with Graves' ophthalmopathy. Both conserved end residues are part of each CDR3. Each record gives: clone size, V gene, D gene, J gene, CDR3 protein, CDR3 DNA. The D gene is left open where the match is weak. Expanded clones are given a class, and other clones once, few, many or no size at all.

clone size: many
V gene: TRBV28
D gene: NA
J gene: TRBJ2-4
CDR3 protein: CASTWAGSGFQDIQYF
CDR3 DNA: TGTGCCAGCACCTGGGCGGGGAGCGGGTTTCAGGACATTCAGTACTTC

clone size: many
V gene: TRBV7-2
D gene: NA
J gene: TRBJ2-7
CDR3 protein: CASSFVGPYYEQYF
CDR3 DNA: TGTGCCAGCAGCTTTGTGGGTCCTTACTACGAGCAGTACTTC

clone size: many
V gene: TRBV7-3
D gene: NA
J gene: TRBJ1-1
CDR3 protein: CASSTRPNTEAFF
CDR3 DNA: TGTGCCAGCAGTACCAGACCGAACACTGAAGCTTTCTTT

clone size: many
V gene: TRBV3-1
D gene: NA
J gene: TRBJ1-3
CDR3 protein: CASRYSPGNTIYF
CDR3 DNA: TGTGCCAGCAGGTATAGTCCTGGAAACACCATATATTTT

clone size: many
V gene: TRBV5-1
D gene: NA
J gene: TRBJ2-5
CDR3 protein: CASSFTRLGGAETQYF
CDR3 DNA: TGCGCCAGCAGCTTCACCCGACTAGGGGGGGCGGAGACCCAGTACTTC

clone size: many
V gene: TRBV6-5
D gene: NA
J gene: TRBJ1-5
CDR3 protein: CASSYGGGNQPQHF
CDR3 DNA: TGTGCCAGCAGTTACGGGGGGGGCAATCAGCCCCAGCATTTT

clone size: many
V gene: TRBV19
D gene: TRBD1
J gene: TRBJ1-5
CDR3 protein: CASRTTGTASNQPQHF
CDR3 DNA: TGTGCCAGTAGGACGACCGGGACAGCTAGCAATCAGCCCCAGCATTTT

clone size: NA
V gene: TRBV29-1
D gene: NA
J gene: TRBJ1-1
CDR3 protein: CSVERGPDTEAFF
CDR3 DNA: TGCAGCGTTGAACGGGGGCCGGACACTGAAGCTTTCTTT

clone size: many
V gene: TRBV12-3/TRBV12-4
D gene: TRBD1
J gene: TRBJ2-2
CDR3 protein: CASRKTGPGTGELFF
CDR3 DNA: TGTGCCAGCAGGAAGACAGGGCCGGGCACCGGGGAGCTGTTTTTT

clone size: many
V gene: TRBV29-1
D gene: NA
J gene: TRBJ1-1
CDR3 protein: CSATLNTEAFF
CDR3 DNA: TGCAGCGCAACATTGAACACTGAAGCTTTCTTT

clone size: many
V gene: TRBV4-1
D gene: NA
J gene: TRBJ1-1
CDR3 protein: CASSQDRQGNTEAFF
CDR3 DNA: TGCGCCAGCAGCCAAGATCGGCAGGGGAACACTGAAGCTTTCTTT

clone size: NA
V gene: TRBV6-1
D gene: NA
J gene: TRBJ2-7
CDR3 protein: CASSDTGTPSYEQYF
CDR3 DNA: TGTGCCAGCAGTGACACCGGGACACCGTCCTACGAGCAGTACTTC

clone size: many
V gene: TRBV2
D gene: NA
J gene: TRBJ2-7
CDR3 protein: CASSDQLFSYEQYF
CDR3 DNA: TGTGCCAGCAGTGATCAACTGTTCTCCTACGAGCAGTACTTC

clone size: many
V gene: TRBV5-6
D gene: NA
J gene: TRBJ2-7
CDR3 protein: CASSLGLVVHEQYF
CDR3 DNA: TGTGCCAGCAGCTTGGGACTAGTCGTCCACGAGCAGTACTTC

clone size: many
V gene: TRBV20-1
D gene: NA
J gene: TRBJ1-2
CDR3 protein: CSARDIVSGGYTF
CDR3 DNA: TGCAGTGCTAGAGACATAGTTTCGGGTGGCTACACCTTC

clone size: NA
V gene: TRBV7-2
D gene: NA
J gene: TRBJ2-7
CDR3 protein: CASSLSYGGQYF
CDR3 DNA: TGTGCCAGCAGCTTAAGCTATGGGGGGCAGTACTTC

clone size: many
V gene: TRBV7-2
D gene: NA
J gene: TRBJ1-3
CDR3 protein: CASSLVWQSGNTIYF
CDR3 DNA: TGTGCCAGCAGCTTAGTTTGGCAGAGCGGAAACACCATATATTTT

clone size: many
V gene: TRBV6-2/TRBV6-3
D gene: NA
J gene: TRBJ2-7
CDR3 protein: CASSYSAVSYEQYF
CDR3 DNA: TGTGCCAGCAGTTACTCAGCCGTCTCCTACGAGCAGTACTTC

clone size: NA
V gene: TRBV18
D gene: NA
J gene: TRBJ2-5
CDR3 protein: CASSPTADTFQETQYF
CDR3 DNA: TGTGCCAGCTCACCAACGGCTGACACTTTCCAAGAGACCCAGTACTTC

clone size: many
V gene: TRBV6-5
D gene: NA
J gene: TRBJ2-2
CDR3 protein: CASKPNIQGDGELFF
CDR3 DNA: TGTGCCAGCAAGCCTAATATACAGGGTGACGGGGAGCTGTTTTTT

clone size: NA
V gene: TRBV6-2/TRBV6-3
D gene: NA
J gene: TRBJ2-7
CDR3 protein: CASRLHRDASYEQYF
CDR3 DNA: TGTGCCAGCAGGCTTCATCGGGATGCTTCCTACGAGCAGTACTTC

clone size: many
V gene: TRBV12-3/TRBV12-4
D gene: TRBD1
J gene: TRBJ2-7
CDR3 protein: CASRGDRVPMDF
CDR3 DNA: TGTGCCAGCAGAGGGGACAGGGTGCCGATGGACTTC

clone size: many
V gene: TRBV7-9
D gene: NA
J gene: TRBJ2-7
CDR3 protein: CASSLMGRDKQYF
CDR3 DNA: TGTGCCAGCAGCTTAATGGGCAGGGACAAGCAGTACTTC

clone size: many
V gene: TRBV20-1
D gene: TRBD2
J gene: TRBJ2-7
CDR3 protein: CSASGSRIASGRAVSYEQYF
CDR3 DNA: TGCAGTGCTAGTGGATCCAGGATAGCTAGCGGGAGGGCCGTCTCCTACGAGCAGTACTTC

clone size: many
V gene: TRBV5-1
D gene: NA
J gene: TRBJ2-7
CDR3 protein: CASSRAQATYEQYF
CDR3 DNA: TGCGCCAGCTCAAGGGCACAGGCGACCTACGAGCAGTACTTC

clone size: many
V gene: TRBV27
D gene: NA
J gene: TRBJ1-3
CDR3 protein: CASSSTSTGFSGNTIYF
CDR3 DNA: TGTGCCAGCAGTTCCACCTCGACGGGGTTCTCTGGAAACACCATATATTTT

clone size: many
V gene: TRBV7-3
D gene: NA
J gene: TRBJ2-7
CDR3 protein: CASSLNIGDEQYF
CDR3 DNA: TGTGCCAGCAGCTTAAATATCGGCGACGAGCAGTACTTC

clone size: many
V gene: TRBV29-1
D gene: NA
J gene: TRBJ1-1
CDR3 protein: CSVGTFDTEAFF
CDR3 DNA: TGCAGCGTTGGGACCTTCGACACTGAAGCTTTCTTT

clone size: few
V gene: TRBV2
D gene: NA
J gene: TRBJ2-5
CDR3 protein: CASSTGTPRETQYF
CDR3 DNA: TGTGCCAGCAGCACCGGGACGCCTCGGGAGACCCAGTACTTC

clone size: many
V gene: TRBV2
D gene: NA
J gene: TRBJ2-2
CDR3 protein: CASSEGGSGVGELFF
CDR3 DNA: TGTGCCAGCAGTGAAGGAGGGTCGGGGGTCGGGGAGCTGTTTTTT

clone size: many
V gene: TRBV12-3/TRBV12-4
D gene: NA
J gene: TRBJ2-2
CDR3 protein: CASSFPGKGRLFF
CDR3 DNA: TGTGCCAGCAGTTTTCCGGGGAAGGGTCGGCTGTTTTTT

clone size: many
V gene: TRBV9
D gene: NA
J gene: TRBJ2-7
CDR3 protein: CASSVGDWNYEQYF
CDR3 DNA: TGTGCCAGCAGCGTAGGAGACTGGAACTACGAGCAGTACTTC

clone size: many
V gene: TRBV7-2
D gene: TRBD2
J gene: TRBJ2-7
CDR3 protein: CASSLVVTSGAYEQYF
CDR3 DNA: TGTGCCAGCAGCTTAGTTGTGACTAGCGGTGCCTACGAGCAGTACTTC

clone size: many
V gene: TRBV29-1
D gene: NA
J gene: TRBJ1-1
CDR3 protein: CSVGGQSDTEAFF
CDR3 DNA: TGCAGCGTGGGGGGACAATCGGACACTGAAGCTTTCTTT